These 5 T cell receptor beta chains came from one sample sequenced in a study of human T cells and chemical hapten exposure. MiXCR, run by TCRdb on the RACE reads, gives a single entry per CDR3 protein. The repertoire consists of tens of thousands of distinct CDR3 sequences, with about a tenth occurring once and the leading ten covering approximately 3.5%. The time point: patch test 3, about 24 weeks after DPC sensitization. Treatment defined: therapeutic diphenylcyclopropenone sensitization with weekly scalp DPC. Here the sequenced sample was whole blood, taken in connection with sensitization to the hapten diphenylcyclopropenone (DPC). All receptors derive from a woman aged 45-60 years with alopecia areata. Some clones in this sample may be carry-over from other donors' samples.

CDR3 DNA: TGCGCCAGCAGCTTGGGACTAGCGGGAACTTCTAGCACAGATACGCAGTATTTT. Encoded protein: CASSLGLAGTSSTDTQYF. This chain links TRBV5-1 with TRBJ2-3; 11 positions match TRBD2. The CDR3 length is 18 residues. Germline CDR1 and CDR2: SGHRS and YFSETQ. After removal of 0 bases from V and 0 bases from J, the junction contained 6 bases not matched to a gene.

This clonotype has at least ten counts. The chain combines TRBV13 with TRBJ1-1; the D gene is possibly TRBD1 (6 bases). CDR3 length: 16 amino acids. V gave up 6 bases and J gave up 1 base, with 18 bases separating them. Germline loops: CDR1 PRHDT, CDR2 FYEKMQ (reference sequence). The CDR3 here is CASRRDGGAGNTEAFF. CDR3 DNA: TGTGCCAGCAGAAGGGACGGGGGCGCGGGGAACACTGAAGCTTTCTTT.

This clonotype was seen once. The chain is built from TRBV28 and TRBJ1-4; D may be TRBD1 (5 bases). V was trimmed by 1 base and J by 12 bases, leaving 9 bases between them. Germline CDR1 and CDR2: MDHEN and SYDVKM. The length of the CDR3 is 12 residues. CDR3 bases: TGTGCCAGCAGTTTATCCAGGGCGGAACTGTTTTTT. Amino acids: CASSLSRAELFF.

A few counts support this clonotype. The J gene is TRBJ2-3, the V gene TRBV11-1, with D possibly being TRBD1 or TRBD2 (5 bases each). This CDR3 is 15 amino acids long. V was cut by 7 bases and J by 1 base, with 15 bases left in between. Germline V lookup: CDR1 SGHAT, CDR2 FQDESV (reference sequence). CDR3 DNA: TGTGCCAGCACCCGAGGGAAAGGGGGCACAGATACGCAGTATTTT. Amino acid sequence: CASTRGKGGTDTQYF.

This clonotype was detected ten times or more. The chain carries TRBV15 and TRBJ1-5; D ambiguous. The V gene's germline CDR1 is LNHNV and CDR2 YYDKDF (reference sequence). This CDR3 spans 13 amino acids. Trimming stripped 8 bases from V and 3 bases from J, with 11 bases between. CDR3 coding DNA: TGTGCCACCGGCCAACGGATCAATCAGCCCCAGCATTTT. Translation gives CATGQRINQPQHF.